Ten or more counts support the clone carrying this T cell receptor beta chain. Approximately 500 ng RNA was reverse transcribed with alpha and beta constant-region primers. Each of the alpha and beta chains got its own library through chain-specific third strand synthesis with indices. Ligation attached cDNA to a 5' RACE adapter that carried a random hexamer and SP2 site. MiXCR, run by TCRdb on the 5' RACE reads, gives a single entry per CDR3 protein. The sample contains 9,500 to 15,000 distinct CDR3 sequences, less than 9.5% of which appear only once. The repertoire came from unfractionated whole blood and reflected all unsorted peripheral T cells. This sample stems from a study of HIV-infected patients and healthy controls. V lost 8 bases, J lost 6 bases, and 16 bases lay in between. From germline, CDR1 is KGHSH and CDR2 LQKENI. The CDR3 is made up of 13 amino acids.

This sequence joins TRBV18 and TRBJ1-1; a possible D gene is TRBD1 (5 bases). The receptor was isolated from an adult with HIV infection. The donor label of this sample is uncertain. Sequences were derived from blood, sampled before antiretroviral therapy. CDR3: CASQRTTESEAFF. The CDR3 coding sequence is TGTGCCAGCCAAAGGACAACCGAATCTGAAGCTTTCTTT.